The rows below give T cell receptor beta chains drawn from one sample of a study of CD8 T cells in ankylosing spondylitis. TCRdb independently ran MiXCR on the 5' RACE reads; one entry per CDR3 protein. In the table there are roughly 700,000 distinct CDR3 sequences, around 17% of which are singletons. Material: blood, either unsorted or a sorted T cell fraction (not recorded which). The receptors here all came from a male donor with ankylosing spondylitis. CDR3s include the opening cysteine and the closing phenylalanine or tryptophan. The D gene is left open where the match is weak. Size is stated for part of the rows, as once, few or many counts, or as a class when the clone is expanded.

j_gene: TRBJ1-5
v_gene: TRBV2
d_gene: .
abundance: few
CDR3aa: CASRTEGGNQPQHF
CDR3nt: TGTGCCAGCAGAACAGAAGGGGGTAATCAGCCCCAGCATTTT

j_gene: TRBJ2-3
v_gene: TRBV12-3/TRBV12-4
d_gene: TRBD2
abundance: many
CDR3aa: CASSPRLAGTDTQYF
CDR3nt: TGTGCCAGCAGTCCCAGACTAGCGGGAACCGATACGCAGTATTTT

j_gene: TRBJ2-3
v_gene: TRBV15
d_gene: .
abundance: few
CDR3aa: CATSRARVGDTQYF
CDR3nt: TGTGCCACCAGCAGAGCCCGAGTGGGAGATACGCAGTATTTT

j_gene: TRBJ2-5
v_gene: TRBV7-9
d_gene: .
abundance: .
CDR3aa: CASSPGFGPQETQYF
CDR3nt: TGTGCCAGCAGCCCGGGGTTCGGGCCTCAAGAGACCCAGTACTTC

j_gene: TRBJ1-3
v_gene: TRBV6-6
d_gene: .
abundance: few
CDR3aa: CASTPRSGNTIYF
CDR3nt: TGTGCCAGCACCCCACGCTCTGGAAACACCATATATTTT

j_gene: TRBJ2-1
v_gene: TRBV29-1
d_gene: .
abundance: .
CDR3aa: CSVVPGLINEQFF
CDR3nt: TGCAGCGTTGTCCCGGGGCTGATCAATGAGCAGTTCTTC

j_gene: TRBJ1-5
v_gene: TRBV12-3/TRBV12-4
d_gene: .
abundance: few
CDR3aa: CASSLFGAGQPQHF
CDR3nt: TGTGCCAGCAGTTTGTTCGGGGCAGGGCAGCCCCAGCATTTT

j_gene: TRBJ1-6
v_gene: TRBV12-3/TRBV12-4
d_gene: .
abundance: few
CDR3aa: CASSLGGIDNSPLHF
CDR3nt: TGTGCCAGCAGTTTAGGAGGCATCGATAATTCACCCCTCCACTTT

j_gene: TRBJ1-3
v_gene: TRBV7-3
d_gene: .
abundance: .
CDR3aa: CASSLGATGNTIYF
CDR3nt: TGTGCCAGCAGCTTAGGAGCGACTGGAAACACCATATATTTT

j_gene: TRBJ1-2
v_gene: TRBV27
d_gene: .
abundance: .
CDR3aa: CASSFRAFYGYTF
CDR3nt: TGTGCCAGCAGTTTCCGGGCCTTCTATGGCTACACCTTC

j_gene: TRBJ2-7
v_gene: TRBV7-9
d_gene: .
abundance: .
CDR3aa: CAITFSSYEQYF
CDR3nt: TGTGCCATCACCTTCTCATCCTACGAGCAGTACTTC

j_gene: TRBJ2-2
v_gene: TRBV4-3
d_gene: .
abundance: .
CDR3aa: CASRAGLRDHTGELFF
CDR3nt: TGCGCCAGCCGCGCAGGGTTACGGGATCACACCGGGGAGCTGTTTTTT

j_gene: TRBJ2-6
v_gene: TRBV29-1
d_gene: TRBD1
abundance: few
CDR3aa: CSVVQGALAGPSGANVLTF
CDR3nt: TGCAGCGTCGTACAGGGGGCTTTGGCTGGGCCCTCTGGGGCCAACGTCCTGACTTTC

j_gene: TRBJ1-4
v_gene: TRBV28
d_gene: TRBD1
abundance: few
CDR3aa: CASSSSWTGDGHEKLFF
CDR3nt: TGTGCCAGCAGCTCGTCCTGGACAGGTGACGGACATGAAAAACTGTTTTTT

j_gene: TRBJ1-1
v_gene: TRBV10-3
d_gene: .
abundance: few
CDR3aa: CATRREEITEAFF
CDR3nt: TGTGCCACCCGCCGAGAGGAGATAACTGAAGCTTTCTTT

j_gene: TRBJ2-5
v_gene: TRBV2
d_gene: .
abundance: many
CDR3aa: CASSDRETQYF
CDR3nt: TGTGCCAGCAGTGATCGGGAGACCCAGTACTTC

j_gene: TRBJ2-1
v_gene: TRBV20-1
d_gene: .
abundance: .
CDR3aa: CSARPWDSKAIYNEQFF
CDR3nt: TGCAGTGCTAGACCCTGGGACTCCAAGGCCATCTACAATGAGCAGTTCTTC

j_gene: TRBJ2-7
v_gene: TRBV7-2
d_gene: .
abundance: few
CDR3aa: CASSLAPGPPYEQYF
CDR3nt: TGTGCCAGCAGCTTAGCTCCCGGGCCCCCCTACGAGCAGTACTTC

j_gene: TRBJ2-3
v_gene: TRBV7-9
d_gene: .
abundance: few
CDR3aa: CASSPVSGGTDTQYF
CDR3nt: TGTGCCAGCAGCCCTGTCTCAGGTGGGACAGATACGCAGTATTTT

j_gene: TRBJ2-3
v_gene: TRBV7-2
d_gene: TRBD1
abundance: .
CDR3aa: CASSLGQGRGTDTQYF
CDR3nt: TGTGCCAGCAGCCTCGGACAGGGGAGAGGAACAGATACGCAGTATTTT